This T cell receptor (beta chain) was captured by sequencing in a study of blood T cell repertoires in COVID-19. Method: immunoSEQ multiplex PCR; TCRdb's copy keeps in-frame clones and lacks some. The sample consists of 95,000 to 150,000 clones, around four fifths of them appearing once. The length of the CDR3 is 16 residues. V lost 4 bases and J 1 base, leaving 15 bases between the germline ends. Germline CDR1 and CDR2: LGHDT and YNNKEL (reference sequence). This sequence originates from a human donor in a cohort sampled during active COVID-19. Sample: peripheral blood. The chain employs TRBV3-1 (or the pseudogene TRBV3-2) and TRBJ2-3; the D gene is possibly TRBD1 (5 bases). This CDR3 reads CASSPRAGHGTDTQYF. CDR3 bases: TGTGCCAGCAGCCCACGGGCAGGGCATGGCACAGATACGCAGTATTTT.